The entry that follows covers one T cell receptor (beta chain) sequence. Clones were sequenced by immunoSEQ multiplex PCR, and TCRdb holds only the in-frame ones, with some missing. The table lists just over 150,000 clones, 92% of them singletons. V was pared by 7 bases and J by 9 bases, with 16 bases between. The CDR3 length is 12 residues. CDR1 and CDR2 (germline): SQVTM, ANQGSEA. This entry comes from a study of blood T cell repertoires in COVID-19. Sequenced sample: peripheral blood. V is TRBV29-1 and J is TRBJ2-1; possibly TRBD2 for D (6 bases). The source of this sequence is a man aged 25 to 45 with COVID-19, enrolled during active disease. CDR3: CSGMEGGTEQFF. CDR3 coding DNA: TGCAGCGGGATGGAGGGCGGGACTGAGCAGTTCTTC.